The 21 T cell receptor beta chains in this list originate from one sample, sequenced in a study of blood T cells in healthy people across ages. PCR was performed a second time for about 7 to 12 cycles using a sample-barcoded 5' primer and a J-beta primer mix. TCRdb reprocessed the 5' RACE reads with MiXCR, giving one entry per CDR3 protein. The sample gives hundreds of thousands of distinct CDR3 sequences, around 68% of which show up once; approximately 30% is in the top ten. Sample: blood. These receptors all stem from a man aged 25 to 40 in good health.

This clonotype has just a few counts. J is TRBJ1-4 and V is TRBV7-9, with TRBD1 matching over 10 bases. V gave up 6 bases and J gave up 6 bases; unmatched junction bases: 4. The CDR3 has 14 residues. Germline loops: CDR1 SEHNR, CDR2 FQNEAQ (reference sequence). CDR3 DNA: TGTGCCAGCAGGCCCGGGACAGGGGATGAAAAACTGTTTTTT. Translated: CASRPGTGDEKLFF. Together with reference TRBV7-9 and TRBJ1-4, the CDR3 gives the full variable domain: DTGVSQNPRHKITKRGQNVTFRCDPISEHNRLYWYRQTLGQGPEFLTYFQNEAQLEKSRLLSDRFSAERPKGSFSTLEIQRTEQGDSAMYLCASRPGTGDEKLFFGSGTQLSVL.

This clonotype has more than one count but fewer than ten. The genes are TRBV28 and TRBJ2-4; 10 bases map to TRBD1. The J call is uncertain, as TRBJ2-7 better fits the DNA end. The CDR3 length is 21 residues. Looked up from germline, CDR1 is MDHEN and CDR2 is SYDVKM. The CDR3 DNA reads as TGTGCCAGCAGTTTGGATCCCTCAGCCGGGACAGGGGCCCTAAGCCTCTACGAGCAGTACTTC. Translating it yields CASSLDPSAGTGALSLYEQYF.

The rearrangement links TRBV20-1 to TRBJ2-5, with D maybe TRBD2 (6 bases). The V end lost 0 bases, the J end lost 5 bases, and 19 bases lay between the germline ends. Germline CDR1 DFQATT, CDR2 SNEGSKA (reference sequence). The CDR3 has 16 residues. The CDR3, as DNA: TGCAGTGCTAGAGATGGCAGACTAGTCTTGGGCGAGACCCAGTACTTC. The encoded protein is CSARDGRLVLGETQYF.

V and J are TRBV6-5 and TRBJ2-1; D is unresolved. Germline V CDR1 and CDR2: MNHEY, SVGAGI. There are 13 residues in the CDR3. Deletions cut 5 bases from V and 6 bases from J, with 11 bases between. In DNA form, the CDR3 reads TGTGCCAGCAGTCCCTGGCTTGGCAATGAGCAGTTCTTC. Protein product: CASSPWLGNEQFF.

This chain connects TRBV9 to TRBJ2-3, with D hard to call. Germline loops: CDR1 SGDLS, CDR2 YYNGEE. CDR3 length: 14 amino acids. V was cut by 0 bases and J by 3 bases, with 8 bases left in between. CDR3 loop: CASSVASRTDTQYF. DNA of the CDR3: TGTGCCAGCAGCGTAGCTTCCCGAACAGATACGCAGTATTTT.

The chain combines TRBV7-9 with TRBJ1-5; D possibly corresponds to TRBD1 (6 bases). This CDR3 has 16 amino acids. Trimming took off 5 bases at V and 6 bases at J, with 20 bases between the two ends. Germline CDR1 is SEHNR and CDR2 is FQNEAQ (reference sequence). CDR3 DNA sequence: TGTGCCAGCAGCGAAGTGGGAGGGGGGGCCGTTCAGCCCCAGCATTTT. Translated, it gives CASSEVGGGAVQPQHF.

J is TRBJ2-5 and V is TRBV29-1; tentatively, D is TRBD2 (6 bases). The V and J ends lost 8 bases and 2 bases respectively, with 15 bases between them. This CDR3 is built from 13 residues. The germline V gene has CDR1 SQVTM and CDR2 ANQGSEA. CDR3 sequence: CSYQVGGQETQYF. CDR3 sequence (DNA): TGCAGCTATCAGGTGGGGGGACAAGAGACCCAGTACTTC.

The chain couples TRBV12-3 or TRBV12-4 to TRBJ2-7, with D possibly matching TRBD1 (5 bases). The length of the CDR3 is 15 residues. V was trimmed by 0 bases and J by 7 bases, leaving 16 bases between them. The CDR3, as DNA: TGTGCCAGCAGTTTAGCGCGTGGGGCCTACAATGAGCAGTACTTC. It yields the protein CASSLARGAYNEQYF.

The chain has TRBV20-1 and TRBJ1-2; 11 bases agree with TRBD1. The CDR3 sequence is 14 residues long. V was clipped by 4 bases and J by 4 bases; unmatched bases: 5. The germline CDR1 and CDR2 sequences are DFQATT and SNEGSKA (reference sequence). Here the CDR3 reads CSATRTGGGYGYTF. The DNA for the CDR3 is TGCAGTGCTACTCGGACAGGGGGCGGCTATGGCTACACCTTC.

This clonotype appeared a few times. CDR3: CSVGSRPAYQETQYF. The DNA of the CDR3 is TGCAGCGTTGGCTCACGGCCGGCTTACCAAGAGACCCAGTACTTC. The rearrangement joins TRBV29-1 to TRBJ2-5; D remains unclear. The CDR3 loop spans 15 amino acids. Looked up from germline, CDR1 is SQVTM and CDR2 is ANQGSEA. The V end was cut by 4 bases, the J end by 0 bases, with 15 bases between. The whole variable domain, filled in from reference TRBV29-1 and TRBJ2-5, reads SAVISQKPSRDICQRGTSLTIQCQVDSQVTMMFWYRQQPGQSLTLIATANQGSEATYESGFVIDKFPISRPNLTFSTLTVSNMSPEDSSIYLCSVGSRPAYQETQYFGPGTRLLVL.

This clonotype was seen a few times. This rearrangement joins TRBV7-9 to TRBJ1-1, with TRBD1 as a possible D gene (6 bases). The CDR3 runs to 16 residues. V was cut by 4 bases and J by 4 bases, with 19 bases left in between. Germline assignment: CDR1 SEHNR and CDR2 FQNEAQ (reference sequence). As DNA, the CDR3 is TGTGCCAGCAGCTCCCGGTTTCTGGGGGCCAGCACTGAAGCTTTCTTT. Amino acid sequence: CASSSRFLGASTEAFF.

This clonotype came up a few times. CDR3 region: CASRQGVTYEQYF. In DNA form, the CDR3 reads TGTGCCAGTAGACAGGGGGTCACCTACGAGCAGTACTTC. This sequence joins TRBV27 and TRBJ2-7, with 9 bases that match TRBD1. CDR3 length: 13 amino acids. J gave up 2 bases and V 9 bases, and 5 bases lay outside the gene matches. CDR1 and CDR2 from the germline V gene are MNHEY and SMNVEV (reference sequence).

This sequence joins TRBV6-1 and TRBJ1-2; 10 bases map to TRBD1. This CDR3 is built from 14 residues. Germline V lookup: CDR1 MNHNS, CDR2 SASEGT. V was clipped by 6 bases and J by 6 bases; unmatched bases: 7. The CDR3 bases are TGTGCCAGCAGCCTGACAGGGGGCTTTGATGGCTACACCTTC. Translating it yields CASSLTGGFDGYTF.

V and J are TRBV5-1 and TRBJ2-1; D call uncertain. Trimming left V 0 bases short and J 7 bases short, with 11 bases between. Looked up from germline, CDR1 is SGHRS and CDR2 is YFSETQ. This CDR3 has 14 amino acids. This CDR3 reads CASSLERPGNEQFF. CDR3 bases: TGCGCCAGCAGCTTGGAGAGGCCGGGTAATGAGCAGTTCTTC.

V and J are TRBV6-2 or TRBV6-3 and TRBJ2-4; no definite D call. The CDR3 has 12 residues. Germline V gene sequence: CDR1 MNHEY, CDR2 SVGEGT. Trimming left V 6 bases short and J 13 bases short, with 16 bases between. CDR3 region: CASRYEWAEQYF. DNA of the CDR3: TGTGCCAGCAGGTATGAGTGGGCTGAGCAGTACTTC.

The J gene is TRBJ2-1, the V gene TRBV21-1. TRBV21-1 is recorded as a pseudogene. The CDR3 runs 11 residues. This CDR3 is CASSKGVEQFF. CDR3 bases: TGTGCCAGCAGCAAAGGGGTTGAGCAGTTCTTC.

The CDR3 DNA reads as TGTGCCAGTTTACAGGGGCTGGGAGAGACCCAGTACTTC. This translates into CASLQGLGETQYF. The rearrangement joins TRBV10-3 to TRBJ2-5; 7 nucleotides line up with TRBD1. V gave up 10 bases and J gave up 4 bases; unmatched junction bases: 9. The germline V gene has CDR1 ENHRY and CDR2 SYGVKD. The CDR3 contains 13 residues.

This clonotype has a handful of counts. The chain links TRBV4-3 to TRBJ2-3; 14 bases align to TRBD2. V dropped 4 bases and J dropped 6; count of bases not matched to a gene: 6. Germline CDR1 LGHNA, CDR2 YSLEER. The CDR3 totals 16 residues. The CDR3 bases are TGCGCCAGCAGCCGAGAGGGACTAGCGGGAGCGGATACGCAGTATTTT. Translating gives CASSREGLAGADTQYF.

As to this clonotype: Sequence at one end of the junction differs from germline and may be a read error. The chain has TRBV12-3 or TRBV12-4 and TRBJ1-1; D ambiguous. CDR3 size: 13 residues. CDR3 nucleotide sequence: TGTGCCAGCACGCGGTCTCTGAACGCTGAAGCTTTCTTT. It is translated as CASTRSLNAEAFF.

This clonotype occurred once. This sequence joins TRBV7-9 and TRBJ1-2; D call uncertain. In germline, CDR1 is SEHNR, CDR2 FQNEAQ (reference sequence). Trimming shortened V by 5 bases and J by 9 bases, and 10 bases separated the two germline ends. The CDR3 is 11 residues long. CDR3 region: CASSPQRSYTF. The CDR3 bases are TGTGCCAGCAGCCCACAGCGGAGCTACACCTTC.

The chain uses TRBV12-3 or TRBV12-4 and TRBJ2-4; 7 bases match TRBD2. The J call may be incorrect, as the DNA end agrees better with TRBJ2-7. The CDR3 loop spans 15 amino acids. The CDR3 DNA follows: TGTGCCAGCAGTTTAGTTGGGGGGGGGGCCTACGAGCAGTACTTC. Its translation: CASSLVGGGAYEQYF.